The 21 T cell receptor beta chains below were found in one sample sequenced in a study of neurological immune-mediated disorders (dated by TCRdb to about 2019). Library preparation was by 5' RACE. The listed sequencing device is Illumina HiSeq 2500. The public reads were reanalyzed by TCRdb: fastp trimming at Q25, MiXCR alignment, in-frame beta chains only. Identical CDR3 protein sequences are pooled into one entry, listed with their most common genes and DNA. For this sample there are 45,000 to 65,000 distinct CDR3 sequences; 3% to 4% appear just once. The ten largest clones capture about 6% of the sample. The specimen sequenced was PBMCs. The receptors originated from a man between 40 and 49 years old with multiple sclerosis.

The chain recombines TRBV7-6 with TRBJ1-4; 9 bases match TRBD1. V dropped 5 bases and J dropped 7; count of bases not matched to a gene: 11. The CDR3 sequence is 16 residues long. The V gene's germline CDR1 is SGHVS and CDR2 FNYEAQ. CDR3 DNA sequence: TGTGCCAGCAGCCAAAACCCCGGGACAGGGATTGAAAAACTGTTTTTT. Its protein product is CASSQNPGTGIEKLFF.

This rearrangement joins TRBV7-9 to TRBJ2-2, with a possible D match to TRBD2 (6 bases). V was cut by 4 bases and J by 6 bases, with 15 bases left in between. Germline CDR1 is SEHNR and CDR2 is FQNEAQ (reference sequence). The CDR3 contains 15 residues. CDR3 amino acids: CASSSSVSGAGELFF. CDR3 bases: TGTGCCAGCAGCTCCAGTGTATCGGGGGCCGGGGAGCTGTTTTTT. The complete variable domain, with remaining parts taken from reference TRBV7-9 and TRBJ2-2, reads DTGVSQNPRHKITKRGQNVTFRCDPISEHNRLYWYRQTLGQGPEFLTYFQNEAQLEKSRLLSDRFSAERPKGSFSTLEIQRTEQGDSAMYLCASSSSVSGAGELFFGEGSRLTVL.

This clonotype has at least ten counts. This chain links TRBV14 with TRBJ2-5; the D is unclear. CDR3 size: 19 residues. V was cut by 2 bases and J by 7 bases, with 29 bases left in between. Germline V gives CDR1 SGHDN, CDR2 FVKESK. CDR3 residues: CASSQQLYGRGTPSRTQYF. The CDR3 nucleotides are TGTGCCAGCAGCCAACAGCTATATGGGCGCGGTACACCGTCAAGGACCCAGTACTTC. Based on the CDR3 plus reference TRBV14 and TRBJ2-5, the full variable domain is EAGVTQFPSHSVIEKGQTVTLRCDPISGHDNLYWYRRVMGKEIKFLLHFVKESKQDESGMPNNRFLAERTGGTYSTLKVQPAELEDSGVYFCASSQQLYGRGTPSRTQYFGPGTRLLVL.

This clonotype was counted at least ten times. Here the CDR3 reads CASSAGQGYEQYF. The CDR3 DNA reads TGTGCCAGCAGTGCCGGTCAGGGATACGAGCAGTACTTC. V gene TRBV12-3 or TRBV12-4 combines with J gene TRBJ2-7; weak D call: TRBD1 (5 bases). The CDR3 extends over 13 amino acids. V was clipped by 5 bases and J by 4 bases, with 12 bases between them.

The chain couples TRBV29-1 to TRBJ1-1, with no clear D. V lost 7 bases and J 1 base, leaving 19 bases between the germline ends. The V gene's germline CDR1 is SQVTM and CDR2 ANQGSEA. The CDR3 is 15 residues long. CDR3 protein: CSGRLLQTKNTEAFF. The CDR3 bases are TGCAGCGGGCGCCTCCTACAGACAAAGAACACTGAAGCTTTCTTT.

This clonotype was counted at least ten times. The CDR3 spells CASSTRGRDYGYTF. CDR3 sequence (DNA): TGTGCCAGCAGTACCAGGGGGCGCGACTATGGCTACACCTTC. This chain connects TRBV12-3 or TRBV12-4 to TRBJ1-2; 8 nucleotides line up with TRBD1. CDR3 length: 14 residues. The junction had 5 bases not matched to a gene; V was cut back by 5 bases and J by 3 bases.

In this sample, this clonotype turned up many times. The chain is built from TRBV28 and TRBJ1-1; TRBD1 aligns across 8 bases. Trimming cost V 7 bases and J 4 bases; bases outside gene matches: 11. CDR1 is MDHEN, CDR2 SYDVKM, per germline. The CDR3 totals 15 residues. DNA of the CDR3: TGTGCCAGCAACTCACTCAGGGGGCGCGGCACTGAAGCTTTCTTT. Translation: CASNSLRGRGTEAFF. The full variable domain, rest sourced from reference TRBV28 and TRBJ1-1, is DVKVTQSSRYLVKRTGEKVFLECVQDMDHENMFWYRQDPGLGLRLIYFSYDVKMKEKGDIPEGYSVSREKKERFSLILESASTNQTSMYLCASNSLRGRGTEAFFGQGTRLTVV.

At least ten counts were recorded for this clonotype. The J gene is TRBJ2-3, the V gene TRBV19, with TRBD2 identical over 8 bases. V shed 6 bases, J shed 5 bases, and the junction held 7 bases outside the gene matches. CDR1 is LNHDA, CDR2 SQIVND, per germline (reference sequence). The CDR3 consists of 14 residues. The DNA of the CDR3 is TGTGCCAGTAGCCTCGGGGGGGCCCTAGATACGCAGTATTTT. Translation: CASSLGGALDTQYF.

This clonotype was found many times. V usage is TRBV28 and J usage is TRBJ2-3; weak D call: TRBD1 (5 bases). CDR1 is MDHEN, CDR2 SYDVKM, per germline. The CDR3 spans 14 residues. V gave up 3 bases and J gave up 3 bases, with 10 bases separating them. CDR3 DNA sequence: TGTGCCAGCAGTTTTTTAGCAGGGACAGATACGCAGTATTTT. This gives the protein CASSFLAGTDTQYF. The entire variable domain, with the rest obtained from reference TRBV28 and TRBJ2-3, is as follows: DVKVTQSSRYLVKRTGEKVFLECVQDMDHENMFWYRQDPGLGLRLIYFSYDVKMKEKGDIPEGYSVSREKKERFSLILESASTNQTSMYLCASSFLAGTDTQYFGPGTRLTVL.

This clonotype was seen a few times. This sequence joins TRBV9 and TRBJ1-1, with 7 bases identical to TRBD1. CDR1 SGDLS and CDR2 YYNGEE come from the germline V gene. Germline trimming cut 3 bases from V and 1 base from J; bases unmatched to any gene: 15. This CDR3 has 18 residues. CDR3 sequence reads: CASSALQGMGIKNTEAFF. The CDR3 nucleotides read TGTGCCAGCAGCGCGTTACAGGGGATGGGAATAAAGAACACTGAAGCTTTCTTT.

This clonotype has ten or more counts. The V call is TRBV3-1, the J call TRBJ1-1; tentatively, D is TRBD1 (5 bases). This CDR3 region has 12 residues. The germline V and J ends were trimmed by 4 bases and 8 bases, with 11 bases remaining between them. Germline loops: CDR1 LGHDT, CDR2 YNNKEL (reference sequence). The CDR3 loop reads CASSPSRAEAFF. The CDR3 DNA reads TGTGCCAGCAGCCCCAGCAGGGCGGAAGCTTTCTTT.

Note on this clonotype: A read error may be the cause here, since a much bigger clone is one base away. V usage is TRBV4-1 and J usage is TRBJ1-2; TRBD1 might be the D (5 bases). Germline V gene sequence: CDR1 MGHRA, CDR2 YSYEKL. Deletions cut 5 bases from V and 10 bases from J, with 14 bases between. The CDR3 runs to 12 residues. The CDR3 reads CASSKVGGAYTF. As DNA, the CDR3 is TGCGCCAGCAGCAAAGTTGGGGGTGCCTACACCTTC.

This clonotype came up many times. CDR3: CASSLDRDREKLFF. The CDR3 region has the DNA TGCGCCAGCAGCTTGGACAGGGATCGTGAAAAACTGTTTTTT. The chain employs TRBV5-1 and TRBJ1-4, with D possibly TRBD1 on 6 matching bases. This CDR3 region has 14 residues. Germline V gene data show CDR1 as SGHRS and CDR2 as YFSETQ. V lost 0 bases to trimming and J lost 7 bases, with 10 bases between them.

The sample holds many counts of this clonotype. The rearrangement links TRBV20-1 to TRBJ2-2; 7 bases line up with TRBD1. The CDR3 runs 15 residues. Unmatched junction bases numbered 6, after V lost 2 bases and J lost 3 bases. Germline CDR1 is DFQATT and CDR2 is SNEGSKA (reference sequence). The CDR3 reads CSARRQGVYTGELFF. The CDR3, as DNA: TGCAGTGCTAGACGGCAGGGGGTCTACACCGGGGAGCTGTTTTTT.

This clonotype was detected only a few times. The J gene is TRBJ2-3, the V gene TRBV7-2; 11 bases align to TRBD2. The CDR3 extends over 19 amino acids. Trimming at V came to 1 base and at J to 3 bases, leaving 12 bases not matched to a gene. Germline CDR1 is SGHTA and CDR2 is FQGNSA. CDR3: CASSLDHSGGALSTDTQYF. The CDR3 region has the DNA TGTGCCAGCAGCTTAGACCATAGCGGGGGGGCCTTAAGTACAGATACGCAGTATTTT.

Many counts were recorded for this clonotype. The chain recombines TRBV10-1 with TRBJ1-1, with D unresolved. V was shortened by 3 bases and J by 4 bases, with 9 bases between the two germline ends. Per germline, CDR1 WNHNN and CDR2 SYGVQD (reference sequence). This CDR3 contains 13 residues. The chain's CDR3 is CASSERESTEAFF. The CDR3 DNA is TGCGCCAGCAGTGAACGGGAAAGCACTGAAGCTTTCTTT.

In this sample, this clonotype turned up many times. The V and J genes are TRBV5-1 and TRBJ2-5, with 7 nucleotides matching TRBD1. J gave up 4 bases and V 0 bases, and 6 bases lay outside the gene matches. The CDR3 covers 15 residues. Germline V lookup: CDR1 SGHRS, CDR2 YFSETQ. The CDR3 region has the DNA TGCGCCAGCAGCTTGGAAAGGACAGGAGCAGAGACCCAGTACTTC. It yields the protein CASSLERTGAETQYF.

This clonotype was seen a handful of times. This may come from a read error, since a much larger clone is one base off. This chain joins TRBV5-1 and TRBJ2-4, with 8 positions matching TRBD1. Germline assignment: CDR1 SGHRS and CDR2 YFSETQ. Trimming took 4 bases from V and 14 from J; bases not matched to a gene: 8. This CDR3 contains 12 residues. CDR3 in amino acids: CASSKDRGRKYF. CDR3 DNA: TGCGCCAGCAGCAAAGACAGGGGTAGGAAGTACTTC.

This clonotype was counted many times. The chain has TRBV5-1 and TRBJ1-2, with TRBD1 as a possible D gene (5 bases). CDR3 size: 14 residues. CDR1 is SGHRS and CDR2 is YFSETQ in the germline V gene. Trimming took off 7 bases at V and 2 bases at J, with 15 bases between the two ends. The CDR3 DNA is TGCGCCAGCGACAGCGTGCCAGGGAACTATGGCTACACCTTC. Translated: CASDSVPGNYGYTF.

This clonotype was seen a few times. V usage is TRBV5-1 and J usage is TRBJ2-7, with D unclear. V lost 0 bases and J 2 bases, leaving 9 bases between the germline ends. The CDR3 contains 14 residues. Germline lookup yields CDR1 SGHRS and CDR2 YFSETQ. The CDR3 DNA reads as TGCGCCAGCAGCTTGGCGCCGGTTCCCTACGAGCAGTACTTC. This translates into CASSLAPVPYEQYF.

This clonotype appeared many times. The rearrangement joins TRBV7-2 to TRBJ2-1, with 9 bases that match TRBD2. J gave up 4 bases and V 5 bases, and 12 bases lay outside the gene matches. Germline CDR1 and CDR2: SGHTA and FQGNSA. The CDR3 sequence is 17 residues long. CDR3 loop: CASSGKRGDRRYNEQFF. DNA for the CDR3: TGTGCCAGCAGCGGGAAGCGGGGGGACCGACGGTACAATGAGCAGTTCTTC.